The rows below give T cell receptor beta chains drawn from one sample of a study of cytomegalovirus exposure and HLA in healthy donors. The assay was immunoSEQ multiplex PCR, and TCRdb's table has in-frame clones only and misses some. The sample shows about 100,000 clones, under 85% of them seen only once. The sequenced sample was PBMCs. Receptor source: a man between 50 and 59 years old in good health and CMV-seropositive. CDR3s include the opening cysteine and the closing phenylalanine or tryptophan. The D gene is left open where the match is weak. Not every row has a clone size; where given, it reads once, few, many or a size class.

V gene	J gene	D gene	clone size	CDR3 protein
TRBV30	TRBJ1-1	TRBD1	once	CAWSRGQGEAFF
TRBV2	TRBJ1-1	.	once	CASSEGTLNTEAFF
TRBV27	TRBJ2-7	TRBD2	.	CASSVTSGGAYEQYF
TRBV19	TRBJ1-6	.	.	CASSVSTGTSNSPLHF
TRBV4-3	TRBJ2-1	TRBD2	.	CASRGGSNEQFF
TRBV5-1	TRBJ1-2	.	.	CASSPTDPRTGYTF
TRBV4-2	TRBJ2-7	.	.	CASSQISDEQYF
TRBV29-1	TRBJ1-4	.	.	CSVARGQGPSTNEKLFF
TRBV5-1	TRBJ1-4	.	.	CASSLRTENNEKLFF
TRBV15	TRBJ2-1	TRBD2	.	CATSRDLELAGGEQFF
TRBV13	TRBJ2-7	.	.	CASSSSALSYEQYF
TRBV14	TRBJ1-4	.	once	CASSHLNEKLFF
TRBV4-3	TRBJ1-1	.	.	CASSQDRATLNTEAFF
TRBV19	TRBJ2-3	TRBD2	.	CASSRGTSAGSGTQYF
TRBV6-1	TRBJ1-1	TRBD1	once	CASGGTVRDTEAFF
TRBV10-3	TRBJ1-2	TRBD1	once	CAISADRGKDGYTF
TRBV6-4	TRBJ2-1	TRBD2	once	CASSVGLAGNEQFF
TRBV5-1	TRBJ2-1	.	.	CASSGGLYNEQFF
TRBV5-3	TRBJ1-4	.	.	CAVQGTTNEKLFF
TRBV5-6	TRBJ1-4	.	few	CASSQSATSGDEKLFF
TRBV4-2	TRBJ2-2	TRBD2	.	CASSHRSGGADGELFF
TRBV7-3	TRBJ1-1	TRBD1	few	CASSLQGGNTEAFF
TRBV4-2	TRBJ2-4	.	.	CASSQEGLQIAKNIQYF
TRBV4-3	TRBJ2-1	TRBD2	.	CASRLAGTNEQFF
TRBV28	TRBJ2-2	.	.	CASSLSGAGELFF
TRBV19	TRBJ1-3	TRBD1	few	CASSIPGQVSGNTIYF
TRBV10-3	TRBJ1-1	.	.	CAISVGARNTEAFF
TRBV10-3	TRBJ1-4	.	.	CAISLQDSTEKLFF
TRBV4-2	TRBJ2-5	TRBD1	.	CASSRTGGGQGGQETQYF
TRBV6-1	TRBJ1-6	TRBD1	.	CASSTGQGDSPLHF
TRBV7-9	TRBJ2-1	TRBD2	few	CASSLLAGGPDEQFF
TRBV19	TRBJ2-7	TRBD1	.	CASSSTGGYEQYF
TRBV6-5	TRBJ2-2	.	.	CASTDTNTGELFF
TRBV5-1	.	.	.	CASSLVPGFEQYF